This T cell receptor (beta chain) was observed in a study of T cell repertoires in cytomegalovirus infection (dated by TCRdb to between 2017 and 2020). Describing the broader study: Donor HLA type was relevant to the analysis, as public TCR beta signatures indicated carriage of CMV infection together with the matching HLA type.

There are 14 amino acids in the CDR3, from cysteine to phenylalanine inclusive. CDR3 DNA is the only sequence kept; it has 42 bases, read in frame from the first base. Based on the germline V gene, the CDR1 and CDR2 sequences are LGHNA and YSLEER. Trimming removed 2 bases from V and 4 bases from J; the gene matches leave 4 bases unexplained. This clonotype was picked up many times. What antigen it recognizes has not been identified. No qualities accompany the bases; no much larger clone lies one base away. TCRdb records Illumina HiSeq 1500 as the sequencer. TCRdb reprocessing: public reads trimmed at Q25 with fastp, clones called with MiXCR, in-frame beta chains kept. Entries that share a CDR3 protein sequence are merged under the most common genes and DNA. Within this sample are about 260,000 distinct CDR3 sequences, with roughly 13% of them counted one time only. Around 8.7% of the sample is in the top ten clones.

Beyond this particular receptor, the publication reports: In the ex vivo response, HLA-C-restricted CMV-specific TCR beta clonotypes were dominant, and in two of eight donors the single most frequent clonotype came from this HLA-C-restricted group. In both this cohort and an independent cohort of some 370 donors, the cumulative frequency of public TCR beta family members distinguished carriers of CMV infection plus the relevant HLA type.

The receptor was isolated from a human donor in good health (CMV status not recorded). Some clones in this sample may be carry-over from other donors' samples. The chain joins TRBV4-3 to TRBJ2-7, with 8 bases matching TRBD1. Sequencing was done on a sample of PBMCs. For the CDR3, the sequence is CASSQNTGGYEQYF. The DNA is as follows: TGCGCCAGCAGCCAAAACACAGGGGGGTACGAGCAGTACTTC.